This T cell receptor beta chain was sequenced for a study of technical replicates of blood from several donors. The table came from immunoSEQ multiplex PCR; TCRdb's copy has only in-frame clones and leaves some out. The sample includes around 15,000 clones, roughly 84% of them seen just once. The CDR3 loop spans 11 amino acids. Trimming pared 8 bases from V and 9 bases from J, leaving 11 bases between. CDR1 and CDR2 (germline): SNHLY, FYNNEI. The receptor comes from a human donor in good health. The genes are TRBV2 and TRBJ2-1, with D unresolved. Sequencing was carried out using PBMCs. The CDR3 here is CASGLEREQFF. CDR3 nucleotide sequence: TGTGCCAGCGGATTAGAGCGTGAGCAGTTCTTC.